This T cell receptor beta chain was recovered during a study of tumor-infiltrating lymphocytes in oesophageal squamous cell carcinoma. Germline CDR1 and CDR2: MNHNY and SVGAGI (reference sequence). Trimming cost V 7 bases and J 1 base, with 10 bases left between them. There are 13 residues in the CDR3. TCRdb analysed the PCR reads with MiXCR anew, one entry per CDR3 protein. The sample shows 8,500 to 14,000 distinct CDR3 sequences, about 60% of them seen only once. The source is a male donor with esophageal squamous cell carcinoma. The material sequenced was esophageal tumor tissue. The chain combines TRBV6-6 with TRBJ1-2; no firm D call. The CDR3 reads CASMLEGNYGYTF. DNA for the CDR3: TGTGCCAGCATGTTAGAGGGTAACTATGGCTACACCTTC.